The clone carrying this T cell receptor delta chain was observed many times. These data belong to a study of γδ T cells in repeated Plasmodium falciparum infection. Study summary: Age- and gender-matched Australian children served as comparison for malaria-exposed Malian children. Timepoints: baseline, immediately before selected infections, and 21 days after every infection.

Vgamma9/Vdelta2+ and Vdelta2-negative gammadelta T cells were flow-sorted from PBMC for bulk sequencing. TCRdb processed the multiplex PCR reads again with the CATT caller. The sample gives 85,000 to 95,000 delta-chain clones, approximately 1.5% of which show up once; over 8% is in the top ten. The CDR3 consists of 20 residues. Germline V lookup: CDR1 TSWWSYY, CDR2 QGS. V shed 2 bases and J 3 bases; nucleotides not matched to a gene: 18. The rearrangement joins TRDV1 to TRDJ1; 10 nucleotides match TRDD3. The receptor comes from a pool of human donors (malaria-infected and uninfected, not separated). The specimen sequenced was gamma-delta T cells from blood. This CDR3 is CALGEICPLTGGWNSDKLIF. Here the CDR3 DNA reads TGTGCTCTTGGGGAAATCTGCCCCCTTACTGGGGGATGGAATTCCGATAAACTCATCTTT.